What follows is one T cell receptor beta chain and its context. CDR1 is SGHTA and CDR2 is FQGNSA in the germline V gene. V dropped 6 bases and J dropped 1 base, with 10 bases sitting between them. The CDR3 covers 14 residues. The entry originates in a study of blood T cell repertoires in COVID-19. The wider study: The United States, Italy and Spain supplied acute and convalescent COVID-19 samples. The analysed material was cDNA or gDNA that came from T cells, B-cell-depleted T cells, or PBMCs.

In the authors' methods: Reference gene primer amplification gave nucleated cell count estimates. Using immunoSEQ multiplex PCR, the repertoire was profiled, and TCRdb retains in-frame clones only, with some absent. The V and J calls and clone size come from that table; D and trimming were worked out from the DNA. The sample yields 300,000 to 400,000 clones, about 93% seen once. This sequence joins TRBV7-2 and TRBJ2-1, with D perhaps TRBD2 (6 bases). The sample taken for sequencing was peripheral blood. The clonotype was recovered from a woman aged 18-35 years who had recovered from COVID-19. In DNA, the CDR3 is TGTGCCAGCAGTGGCGGGAAATCCTACAATGAGCAGTTCTTC. Translating it yields CASSGGKSYNEQFF.